The T cell receptor beta chain described here comes from a study of blood T cells in healthy people across ages. Study observations and caveats: Among long-lived donors, naive CD4+ cells were more numerous and diversity higher than in aged donors. Across the age range, TCR beta diversity per million T cells fell in a roughly linear way.

Comments on this clonotype: Its antigen is not known. This may be a read error: a much more frequent sequence differs by one nucleotide.

The sample providers were healthy Caucasian people from Russia, aged roughly 6 to 100. RNA extraction gave at least 5 micrograms of total RNA per sample. The CDR3 is made up of 12 amino acids. Germline V CDR1 and CDR2: KGHDR, SFDVKD. Trimming stripped 8 bases from V and 3 bases from J, with 8 bases between. A second PCR of roughly 7 to 11 cycles used a sample-barcoded 5' primer and a J-beta primer mix. TCRdb re-analysed the 5' RACE reads in MiXCR, keeping a single row per CDR3 protein. This table has roughly 680,000 distinct CDR3 sequences, about 51% appearing once. This chain uses TRBV24-1 with TRBJ2-3, with no clear D. This TCR was recovered from an elderly woman in good health. The sequenced sample consisted of blood. This chain's CDR3 is CATIERTDTQYF. The CDR3 DNA follows: TGTGCCACCATTGAGAGAACAGATACGCAGTATTTT.